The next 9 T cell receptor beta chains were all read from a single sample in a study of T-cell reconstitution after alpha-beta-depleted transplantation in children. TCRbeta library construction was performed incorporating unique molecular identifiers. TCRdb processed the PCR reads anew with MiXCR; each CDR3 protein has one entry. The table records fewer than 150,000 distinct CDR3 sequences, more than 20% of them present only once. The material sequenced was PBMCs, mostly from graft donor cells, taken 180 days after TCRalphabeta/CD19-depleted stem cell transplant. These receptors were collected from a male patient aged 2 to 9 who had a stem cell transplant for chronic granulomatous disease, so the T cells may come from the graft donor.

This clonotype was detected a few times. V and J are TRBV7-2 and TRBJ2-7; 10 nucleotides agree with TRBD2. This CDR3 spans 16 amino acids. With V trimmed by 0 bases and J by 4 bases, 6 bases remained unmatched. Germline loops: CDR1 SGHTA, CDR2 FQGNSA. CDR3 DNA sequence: TGTGCCAGCAGCTTAGCCTCTACTAGCGGGGTATACGAGCAGTACTTC. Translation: CASSLASTSGVYEQYF.

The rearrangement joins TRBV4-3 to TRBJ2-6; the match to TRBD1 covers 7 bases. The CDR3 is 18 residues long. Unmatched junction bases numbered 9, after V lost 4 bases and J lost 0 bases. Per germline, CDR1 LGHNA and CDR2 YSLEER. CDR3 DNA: TGCGCCAGCAGCCCAAGAGGACAGGCCTTCTCTGGGGCCAACGTCCTGACTTTC. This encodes CASSPRGQAFSGANVLTF.

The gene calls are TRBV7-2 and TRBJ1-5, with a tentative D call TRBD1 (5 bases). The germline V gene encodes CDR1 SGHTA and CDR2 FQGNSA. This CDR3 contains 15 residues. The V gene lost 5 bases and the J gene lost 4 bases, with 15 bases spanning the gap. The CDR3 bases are TGTGCCAGCAGCAAAACAGGCATCCCTAATCAGCCCCAGCATTTT. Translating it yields CASSKTGIPNQPQHF.

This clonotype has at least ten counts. DNA for the CDR3: TGCAGTGCTTCAAGACAGGGGGGGACTGAAGCTTTCTTT. Translated, it gives CSASRQGGTEAFF. The chain has TRBV20-1 and TRBJ1-1, with 9 nucleotides matching TRBD1. Trimming at V came to 5 bases and at J to 5 bases, leaving 6 bases not matched to a gene. Germline CDR1 reads DFQATT; CDR2 reads SNEGSKA (reference sequence). The CDR3 loop spans 13 amino acids.

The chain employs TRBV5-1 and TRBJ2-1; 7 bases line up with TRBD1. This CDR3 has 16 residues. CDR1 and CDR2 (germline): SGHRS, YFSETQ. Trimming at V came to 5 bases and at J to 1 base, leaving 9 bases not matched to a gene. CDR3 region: CASRDSGTVSYNEQFF. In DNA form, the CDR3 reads TGCGCCAGCAGGGATTCCGGGACAGTTTCCTACAATGAGCAGTTCTTC.

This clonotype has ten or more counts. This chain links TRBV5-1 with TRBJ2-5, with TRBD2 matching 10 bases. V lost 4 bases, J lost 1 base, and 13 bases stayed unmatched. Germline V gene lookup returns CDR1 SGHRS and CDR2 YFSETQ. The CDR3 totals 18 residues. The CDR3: CASSGIVPSGGLQETQYF. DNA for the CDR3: TGCGCCAGCAGCGGGATAGTCCCTAGCGGGGGCCTCCAAGAGACCCAGTACTTC. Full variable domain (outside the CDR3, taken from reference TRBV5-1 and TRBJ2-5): KAGVTQTPRYLIKTRGQQVTLSCSPISGHRSVSWYQQTPGQGLQFLFEYFSETQRNKGNFPGRFSGRQFSNSRSEMNVSTLELGDSALYLCASSGIVPSGGLQETQYFGPGTRLLVL.

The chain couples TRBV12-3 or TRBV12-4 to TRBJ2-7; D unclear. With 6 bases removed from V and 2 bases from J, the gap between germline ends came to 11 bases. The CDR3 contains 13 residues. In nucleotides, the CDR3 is TGTGCCAGCAGCGGCCCCCGGGCCTACGAGCAGTACTTC. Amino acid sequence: CASSGPRAYEQYF.

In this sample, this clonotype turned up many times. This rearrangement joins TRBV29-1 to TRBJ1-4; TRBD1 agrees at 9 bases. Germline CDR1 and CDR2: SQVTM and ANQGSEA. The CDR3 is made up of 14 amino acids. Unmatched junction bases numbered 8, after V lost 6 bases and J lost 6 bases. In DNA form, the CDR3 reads TGCAGCGTATCCGGACAGGGGAAGGATGAAAAACTGTTTTTT. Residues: CSVSGQGKDEKLFF. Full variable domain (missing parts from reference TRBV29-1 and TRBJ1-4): SAVISQKPSRDICQRGTSLTIQCQVDSQVTMMFWYRQQPGQSLTLIATANQGSEATYESGFVIDKFPISRPNLTFSTLTVSNMSPEDSSIYLCSVSGQGKDEKLFFGSGTQLSVL.

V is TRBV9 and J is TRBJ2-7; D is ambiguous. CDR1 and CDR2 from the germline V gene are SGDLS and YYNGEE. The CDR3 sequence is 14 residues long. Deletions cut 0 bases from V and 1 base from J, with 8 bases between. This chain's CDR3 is CASSVAASSYEQYF. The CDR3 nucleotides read TGTGCCAGCAGCGTAGCGGCCTCTTCCTACGAGCAGTACTTC.